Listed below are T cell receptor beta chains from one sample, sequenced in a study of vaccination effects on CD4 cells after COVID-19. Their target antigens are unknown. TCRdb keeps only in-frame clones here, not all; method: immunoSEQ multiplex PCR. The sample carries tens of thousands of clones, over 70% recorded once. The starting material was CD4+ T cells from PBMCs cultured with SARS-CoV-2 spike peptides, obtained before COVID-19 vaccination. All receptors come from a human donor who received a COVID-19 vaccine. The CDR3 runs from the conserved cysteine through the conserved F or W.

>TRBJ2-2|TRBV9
CASSVNWVNTGELFF
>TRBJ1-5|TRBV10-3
CAISATNQPQHF
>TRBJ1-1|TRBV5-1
CASSLVWQGADAFF
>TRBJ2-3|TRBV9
CASSPRAGASTDTQYF
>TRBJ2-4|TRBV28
CASSPDRVGGKNIQYF
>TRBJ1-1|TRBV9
CASSVQGANTEAFF
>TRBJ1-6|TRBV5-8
CASSRGTGENSPLHF
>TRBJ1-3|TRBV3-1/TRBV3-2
CASSLRGEDTIYF
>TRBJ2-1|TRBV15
CATSRPGRNEQFF
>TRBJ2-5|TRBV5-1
CASSEDSGGQETQYF
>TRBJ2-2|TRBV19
CASQTNTGELFF
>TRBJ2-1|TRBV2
CASSGLQDEQFF
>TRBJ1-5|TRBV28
CASSFIEGHQPQHF
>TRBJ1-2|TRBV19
CASSPQVQGANGYTF
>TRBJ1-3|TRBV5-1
CASSFGESSGNTIYF
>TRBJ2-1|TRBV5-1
CASSLGSGGEQFF
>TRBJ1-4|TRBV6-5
CASRSTGTGGEKLFF
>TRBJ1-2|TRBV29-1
CSAKPTQGNYGYTF
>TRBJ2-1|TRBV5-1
CASSPRTGDSYFYEQFF
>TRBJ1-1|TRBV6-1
CASSSQGTEAFF
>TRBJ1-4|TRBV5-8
CASSSFGSTNEKLFF
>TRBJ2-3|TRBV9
CASSAQGNRHTQYF